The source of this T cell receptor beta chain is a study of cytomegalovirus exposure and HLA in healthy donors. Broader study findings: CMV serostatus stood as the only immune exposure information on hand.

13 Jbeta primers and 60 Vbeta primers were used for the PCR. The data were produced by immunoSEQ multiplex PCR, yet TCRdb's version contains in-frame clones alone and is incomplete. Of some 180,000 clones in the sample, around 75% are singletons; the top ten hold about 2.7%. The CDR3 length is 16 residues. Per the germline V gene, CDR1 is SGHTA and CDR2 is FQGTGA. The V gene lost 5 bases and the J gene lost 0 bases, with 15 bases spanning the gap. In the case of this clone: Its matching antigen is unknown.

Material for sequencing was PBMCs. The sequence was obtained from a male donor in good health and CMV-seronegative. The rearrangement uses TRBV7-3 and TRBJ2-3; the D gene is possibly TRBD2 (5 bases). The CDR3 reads CASSPKAVSSTDTQYF. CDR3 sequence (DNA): TGTGCCAGCAGCCCAAAAGCGGTCTCTAGCACAGATACGCAGTATTTT.